This paragraph covers one T cell receptor beta chain sequence. Its antigen is still unknown. The data derive from a study of T cell responses to AZD1222 COVID-19 vaccine. Using immunoSEQ multiplex PCR, the repertoire was profiled, and TCRdb retains in-frame clones only, with some absent. The data hold around 74,000 clones, with 92% observed a single time. The V gene's germline CDR1 is ENHRY and CDR2 SYGVKD. Unmatched junction bases numbered 9, after V lost 6 bases and J lost 4 bases. The CDR3 has 15 amino acids. Whole-study results and caveats: Spike-specific TCR breadth and depth went up after people got two AZD1222 doses.

The receptor was derived from an adult in good health. This specimen was peripheral blood, taken on day 0 of MenACWY control vaccination. The V and J genes are TRBV10-3 and TRBJ2-5; TRBD2 agrees at 9 bases. CDR3 coding DNA: TGTGCCATCAGCCGCGGGGGGGCGAGGGGAGAGACCCAGTACTTC. It translates to CAISRGGARGETQYF.